This TCR beta chain appears in the sequencing data of a study of blood T cells in healthy people across ages. Study observations and caveats: Estimates drawn from one million T cells were deemed to understate diversity. Diversity of TCR beta per million T cells declined in a roughly linear way with age.

Turning to this clonotype: Its antigen is as yet unknown.

Using a J-beta primer mix together with a sample-barcoded 5' primer, a second PCR was run for roughly 7 to 12 cycles. In TCRdb, the 5' RACE reads were re-called with MiXCR into one record per CDR3 protein. The sample holds about 730,000 distinct CDR3 sequences; roughly 41% are singletons and the top ten take roughly 20%. Peripheral blood was drawn, about 10 milliliters per donor. This receptor was obtained from a woman aged 60-75 years in good health. Sequenced material: blood.

The CDR3 bases are TGTGCCAGCTCACCACAAGACGGCAAGGTCCTTCAGTACTTC. Translated, it gives CASSPQDGKVLQYF. The chain employs TRBV18 and TRBJ2-4; D is unclear. The CDR3 contains 14 residues. V lost 1 base and J lost 11, with 15 bases in between. Germline V CDR1 and CDR2: KGHSH, LQKENI.